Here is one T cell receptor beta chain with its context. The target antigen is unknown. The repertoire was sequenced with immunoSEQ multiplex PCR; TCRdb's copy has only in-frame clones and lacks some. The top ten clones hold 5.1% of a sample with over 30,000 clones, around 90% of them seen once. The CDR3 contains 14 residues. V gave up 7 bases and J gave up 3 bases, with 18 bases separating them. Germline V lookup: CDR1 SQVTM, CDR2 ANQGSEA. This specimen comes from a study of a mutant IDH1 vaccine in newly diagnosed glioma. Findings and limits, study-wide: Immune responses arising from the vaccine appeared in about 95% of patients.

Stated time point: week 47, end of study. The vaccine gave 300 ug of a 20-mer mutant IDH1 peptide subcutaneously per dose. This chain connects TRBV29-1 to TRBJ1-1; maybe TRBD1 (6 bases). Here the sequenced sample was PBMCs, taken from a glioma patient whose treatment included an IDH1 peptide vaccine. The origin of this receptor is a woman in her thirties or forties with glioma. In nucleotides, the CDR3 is TGCAGCGCTGGAGGGGGGGTTTTTTACACTGAAGCTTTCTTT. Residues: CSAGGGVFYTEAFF.